Here is one T cell receptor beta chain with its context. Antigen specificity is unknown. A read error is possible here, since a much larger clone lies one base away. Amplified TCR beta CDR3 regions came from RNA transcripts. Primed by the HTBI set, a first-round RT-PCR was run on the TCR CDR3. A single record per CDR3 protein comes from TCRdb applying MiXCR to the multiplex PCR reads. The sample gives a few hundred thousand distinct CDR3 sequences, 46% of which show up once; around 8% is in the top ten. This entry belongs to a study of T cells in Graves' hyperthyroidism and ophthalmopathy. This CDR3 has 15 residues. V lost 0 bases, J lost 5 bases, and 13 bases lay in between. Germline V gene data show CDR1 as MGHRA and CDR2 as YSYEKL. Points from the study as a whole: Blood also showed most of the thyroid clonotypes that were expanded above 0.001.

The chain couples TRBV4-1 to TRBJ2-5; the D gene is possibly TRBD1 (6 bases). The source material was peripheral blood or thyroid tissue (not recorded which). The source of this sequence is a woman aged 18-29 years with Graves' hyperthyroidism. The CDR3 reads CASSQDSGVWETQYF. CDR3 nucleotide sequence: TGCGCCAGCAGCCAAGATTCAGGGGTCTGGGAGACCCAGTACTTC.